Listed here are 31 T cell receptor beta chains from one sample, sequenced in a study of blood T cells in healthy people across ages. With a J-beta primer mix and a sample-barcoded 5' primer, a second PCR ran 7 to 11 cycles. TCRdb reprocessed the 5' RACE reads with MiXCR, giving one entry per CDR3 protein. The sample includes around 1,600,000 distinct CDR3 sequences, approximately 43% of them seen just once. What was sequenced was blood. Receptors were obtained from a woman between 18 and 30 years old in good health.

This chain connects TRBV7-2 to TRBJ2-2, with TRBD2 matching 9 bases. This CDR3 contains 16 residues. The V gene end was trimmed by 7 bases and the J gene end by 6 bases; junction bases not matched to a gene: 12. Germline lookup yields CDR1 SGHTA and CDR2 FQGNSA. This CDR3 is CASNPRLAVASGELFF. CDR3 in DNA: TGTGCCAGCAATCCTAGACTAGCGGTAGCCTCCGGGGAGCTGTTTTTT. The full variable domain, completed using reference TRBV7-2 and TRBJ2-2, is GAGVSQSPSNKVTEKGKDVELRCDPISGHTALYWYRQSLGQGLEFLIYFQGNSAPDKSGLPSDRFSAERTGGSVSTLTIQRTQQEDSAVYLCASNPRLAVASGELFFGEGSRLTVL.

This chain links TRBV7-6 with TRBJ2-4, with TRBD1 identical over 7 bases. The DNA matches TRBJ2-7 better at its end, which makes the J call doubtful. Germline V lookup: CDR1 SGHVS, CDR2 FNYEAQ. The CDR3 consists of 14 residues. The CDR3 protein is CASIAGTVVYEQYF. DNA of the CDR3: TGTGCCAGCATCGCCGGGACAGTAGTCTACGAGCAGTACTTC.

The chain has TRBV28 and TRBJ2-3, with D uncertain. Germline V gene sequence: CDR1 MDHEN, CDR2 SYDVKM. The CDR3 has 14 residues. With 3 bases removed from V and 2 bases from J, the gap between germline ends came to 9 bases. The chain's CDR3 is CASSFPSYTDTQYF. CDR3 bases: TGTGCCAGCAGTTTTCCATCGTACACAGATACGCAGTATTTT.

This clonotype occurred a few times. The chain uses TRBV20-1 and TRBJ2-1; D possibly corresponds to TRBD1 (5 bases). Deletions cut 0 bases from V and 5 bases from J, with 5 bases between. The CDR3 runs 12 residues. Germline CDR1 reads DFQATT; CDR2 reads SNEGSKA (reference sequence). For the CDR3, the DNA is TGCAGTGCTAGAGAGGACAACAATGAGCAGTTCTTC. This gives the protein CSAREDNNEQFF.

This clonotype came up a few times. The CDR3 DNA sequence: TGTGCCAGCAACCATTTCGGTCTTAGGAGCACAGATACGCAGTATTTT. Amino acids: CASNHFGLRSTDTQYF. The chain combines TRBV28 with TRBJ2-3, with D hard to call. The CDR3 contains 16 residues. CDR1 and CDR2 from the germline V gene are MDHEN and SYDVKM. The germline V and J ends were trimmed by 7 bases and 0 bases, with 17 bases remaining between them.

The chain recombines TRBV11-1 with TRBJ1-5; D gene uncertain. Trimming removed 2 bases from V and 3 bases from J, with 8 bases in between. CDR1 and CDR2 from the germline V gene are SGHAT and FQDESV (reference sequence). This CDR3 contains 14 residues. The CDR3 sequence: CASSLSPNNQPQHF. As DNA, the CDR3 is TGTGCCAGCAGCTTAAGCCCCAACAATCAGCCCCAGCATTTT.

The rearrangement uses TRBV25-1 and TRBJ1-1; 7 bases align to TRBD1. CDR1 is MGHDK, CDR2 SYGVNS, per germline. J gave up 4 bases and V 3 bases, and 5 bases lay outside the gene matches. This CDR3 has 14 amino acids. The CDR3 nucleotides are TGTGCCAGCAGTGAGACAGGGCGTCCCACTGAAGCTTTCTTT. Amino acids: CASSETGRPTEAFF.

This clonotype showed up just a few times. CDR3: CASSYSKGAGNQPQHF. The CDR3 nucleotides read TGTGCCAGCAGTTACTCGAAAGGGGCAGGCAATCAGCCCCAGCATTTT. The chain links TRBV6-5 to TRBJ1-5, with TRBD1 as a possible D gene (5 bases). V lost 0 bases, J lost 2 bases, and 11 bases lay in between. Germline V gene data show CDR1 as MNHEY and CDR2 as SVGAGI. There are 16 residues in the CDR3.

This clonotype occurred a few times. This chain connects TRBV25-1 to TRBJ2-7; 9 nucleotides match TRBD1. This CDR3 region has 15 residues. The junction had 10 bases not matched to a gene; V was cut back by 5 bases and J by 5 bases. CDR1 is MGHDK and CDR2 is SYGVNS in the germline V gene. As DNA, the CDR3 is TGTGCCAGCAGTACCCTCGGGACAGGGTACAACGAGCAGTACTTC. Translating gives CASSTLGTGYNEQYF.

This clonotype has only one observation. The V and J genes are TRBV5-8 and TRBJ2-1, with D possibly being TRBD1 (6 bases). TRBJ2-7 matches the DNA end more closely, so the J call is doubtful. CDR3 length: 15 residues. Germline assignment: CDR1 SGHTS and CDR2 YDEGEE. CDR3 in amino acids: CASSDDRRSYNEQYF. In DNA form, the CDR3 reads TGTGCCAGCAGCGATGACAGGCGCTCCTACAATGAGCAGTACTTC.

This clonotype has ten or more counts. The V call is TRBV6-5, the J call TRBJ2-7; D gene ambiguous. V lost 0 bases and J lost 0, with 12 bases in between. The CDR3 is 16 residues long. Germline V CDR1 and CDR2: MNHEY, SVGAGI. The CDR3 DNA reads as TGTGCCAGCAGTTACTCGAGGCGGACCAGCTCCTACGAGCAGTACTTC. This translates into CASSYSRRTSSYEQYF.

This chain uses TRBV7-9 with TRBJ2-7; D might be TRBD2 (5 bases). The V end was cut by 3 bases, the J end by 0 bases, with 9 bases between. Germline V gives CDR1 SEHNR, CDR2 FQNEAQ (reference sequence). The CDR3 is 14 amino acids. CDR3 amino acids: CASSFHEGSYEQYF. Here the CDR3 DNA reads TGTGCCAGCAGCTTCCACGAGGGCTCCTACGAGCAGTACTTC.

The chain combines TRBV29-1 with TRBJ2-3; D possibly corresponds to TRBD1 (5 bases). Trimming took 5 bases from V and 3 from J, leaving 12 bases between them. The germline gives CDR1 SQVTM, CDR2 ANQGSEA. This CDR3 region has 13 residues. CDR3 nucleotides: TGCAGCGTTAATGGGGCTCGGACAGATACGCAGTATTTT. Translation: CSVNGARTDTQYF.

This clonotype was counted a few times. The chain carries TRBV4-1 and TRBJ1-5; D is ambiguous. Trimming shortened V by 0 bases and J by 7 bases, and 13 bases separated the two germline ends. CDR1 MGHRA and CDR2 YSYEKL come from the germline V gene. The CDR3 covers 15 residues. CDR3 in amino acids: CASSQDREGKQPQHF. The CDR3 nucleotides read TGCGCCAGCAGCCAAGATCGGGAAGGGAAGCAGCCCCAGCATTTT.

Regarding this clonotype: Relative to the germline gene, one junction end is altered; a read error may explain this. The chain is built from TRBV7-9 and TRBJ2-7; D gene ambiguous. CDR1 is SEHNR, CDR2 FQNEAQ, per germline (reference sequence). CDR3 length: 12 residues. The CDR3 loop reads CAGSTPWYEQYF. As DNA, the CDR3 is TGTGCCGGCAGCACACCCTGGTACGAGCAGTACTTC.

This clonotype was seen only a few times. The chain is built from TRBV29-1 and TRBJ1-5; D is perhaps TRBD1 (5 bases). The CDR3 covers 14 residues. Germline CDR1 SQVTM, CDR2 ANQGSEA. V lost 4 bases to trimming and J lost 6 bases, with 16 bases between them. CDR3 nucleotide sequence: TGCAGCGTTGGGTTTGGCAGGGTCGGTCAGCCCCAGCATTTT. It encodes CSVGFGRVGQPQHF.

This clonotype was seen a handful of times. CDR3 region: CASSRQAMNTEAFF. The CDR3 DNA reads as TGTGCCAGCTCAAGACAGGCGATGAACACTGAAGCTTTCTTT. V and J are TRBV18 and TRBJ1-1, with a possible D match to TRBD1 (6 bases). The CDR3 is 14 residues long. V lost 5 bases to trimming and J lost 0 bases, with 10 bases between them. Germline CDR1 is KGHSH and CDR2 is LQKENI.

This chain connects TRBV12-3 or TRBV12-4 to TRBJ2-3, with TRBD1 as a possible D gene (6 bases). There are 14 residues in the CDR3. V shed 8 bases and J shed 13 bases, with 25 bases lying between them. Here the CDR3 reads CASRRQAFTDMEYF. CDR3 nucleotide sequence: TGTGCCAGCCGAAGACAGGCATTCACAGATATGGAGTATTTT.

This clonotype was detected a few times. The chain links TRBV20-1 to TRBJ2-2, with 10 bases aligning to TRBD2. The junction had 6 bases not matched to a gene; V was cut back by 6 bases and J by 5 bases. The CDR3 runs to 14 residues. Germline CDR1 reads DFQATT; CDR2 reads SNEGSKA (reference sequence). The CDR3 DNA sequence: TGCAGTGCCTCTAGGACTAGCGGAACCGGGGAGCTGTTTTTT. This encodes CSASRTSGTGELFF.

As concerns this clonotype: A much larger clone lies one base from this, so it may be a read error. The chain carries TRBV27 and TRBJ2-1; D gene uncertain. The germline V gene encodes CDR1 MNHEY and CDR2 SMNVEV (reference sequence). The CDR3 runs 12 residues. The CDR3: CTSSFGTGEQFF. For the CDR3, the DNA is TGTACCAGCAGTTTCGGTACTGGTGAGCAGTTCTTC.

This clonotype was counted a few times. CDR3 in DNA: TGTGCCAGCAGCTTACGGCCAGTAGGACAGCCCCAGCATTTT. Translating it yields CASSLRPVGQPQHF. The chain links TRBV7-2 to TRBJ1-5, with D uncertain. The length of the CDR3 is 14 residues. The V gene's germline CDR1 is SGHTA and CDR2 FQGNSA. V gave up 2 bases and J gave up 7 bases, with 12 bases separating them.

The rearrangement uses TRBV24-1 and TRBJ2-3, with D possibly called TRBD1 or TRBD2 (5 bases each). V dropped 4 bases and J dropped 12 bases, with 25 bases sitting between them. Germline loops: CDR1 KGHDR, CDR2 SFDVKD. The CDR3 is 16 amino acids. The CDR3, as DNA: TGTGCCACCAGTGAACCCAGGGCTTCTAGCACAGATATACAGTATTTT. Amino acids: CATSEPRASSTDIQYF.

This rearrangement joins TRBV3-1 to TRBJ2-3, with D possibly being TRBD1 (6 bases). CDR3 length equals 14 residues. V was trimmed by 4 bases and J by 6 bases, leaving 14 bases between them. The V gene's germline CDR1 is LGHDT and CDR2 YNNKEL (reference sequence). The CDR3 spells CASSPAGVEDTQYF. CDR3 coding DNA: TGTGCCAGCAGCCCGGCAGGGGTGGAGGATACGCAGTATTTT.

The chain is built from TRBV4-3 and TRBJ2-3; 7 bases map to TRBD2. Germline V CDR1 and CDR2: LGHNA, YSLEER. The CDR3 contains 16 residues. Losses at the gene ends were 4 bases for V and 0 bases for J; bases not matched to a gene: 7. This CDR3 is CASSRVRGTSTDTQYF. The CDR3 DNA reads as TGCGCCAGCAGCCGAGTGCGGGGGACGAGCACAGATACGCAGTATTTT.

The rearrangement uses TRBV29-1 and TRBJ2-7, with 9 bases that match TRBD2. The junction had 10 bases not matched to a gene; V was cut back by 0 bases and J by 7 bases. CDR3 length: 15 residues. Germline V CDR1 and CDR2: SQVTM, ANQGSEA. The CDR3 loop is CSVEDRAGGPGEQYF. CDR3 in DNA: TGCAGCGTTGAAGATCGCGCGGGAGGGCCGGGTGAGCAGTACTTC.

The chain has TRBV3-1 and TRBJ2-5; maybe TRBD2 (5 bases). The DNA end is more similar to TRBJ2-1, so the J call may be wrong. Germline values: CDR1 LGHDT, CDR2 YNNKEL (reference sequence). CDR3 length: 14 residues. The CDR3 protein is CASSQVTIQETQFF. The CDR3 DNA reads as TGTGCCAGCAGCCAAGTGACTATCCAAGAGACCCAGTTCTTC.

The gene calls are TRBV2 and TRBJ2-7; D is ambiguous. The J call may be in error: the DNA end matches TRBJ2-5 better. The CDR3 extends over 13 amino acids. The V gene's germline CDR1 is SNHLY and CDR2 FYNNEI. The CDR3 DNA follows: TGTGCCAGCAAAGAAGGCGGTGGGAAGACCCAGTACTTC. It specifies CASKEGGGKTQYF.

Comments on this clonotype: The junction shows a germline mismatch at one end, possibly a read error. The chain joins TRBV13 to TRBJ1-1; a weak D match, TRBD1 (5 bases). Germline V gene sequence: CDR1 PRHDT, CDR2 FYEKMQ (reference sequence). CDR3 length: 16 residues. The CDR3 here is CAGSKTRTRGDTEAFF. CDR3 coding DNA: TGTGCCGGCAGTAAAACAAGAACCCGGGGGGACACTGAAGCTTTCTTT. Supplemented by reference TRBV13 and TRBJ1-1, the full variable domain reads AAGVIQSPRHLIKEKRETATLKCYPIPRHDTVYWYQQGPGQDPQFLISFYEKMQSDKGSIPDRFSAQQFSDYHSELNMSSLELGDSALYFCAGSKTRTRGDTEAFFGQGTRLTVV.

The genes are TRBV7-2 and TRBJ2-5, with TRBD2 matching 11 bases. Germline trimming cut 4 bases from V and 1 base from J; bases unmatched to any gene: 8. The CDR3 contains 17 residues. Germline CDR1 reads SGHTA; CDR2 reads FQGNSA. CDR3: CASSSGLAGGAQETQYF. In DNA, the CDR3 is TGTGCCAGCAGCTCCGGCTTAGCGGGGGGGGCCCAAGAGACCCAGTACTTC. The whole variable domain, filled in from reference TRBV7-2 and TRBJ2-5, reads GAGVSQSPSNKVTEKGKDVELRCDPISGHTALYWYRQSLGQGLEFLIYFQGNSAPDKSGLPSDRFSAERTGGSVSTLTIQRTQQEDSAVYLCASSSGLAGGAQETQYFGPGTRLLVL.

This rearrangement joins TRBV20-1 to TRBJ1-2, with D unclear. This CDR3 contains 12 residues. V was clipped by 7 bases and J by 8 bases, with 17 bases between them. From germline, CDR1 is DFQATT and CDR2 SNEGSKA (reference sequence). The CDR3 nucleotides read TGCAGTGTTCCCCCCCGAGGGAGAGGCTACACCTTC. Translated: CSVPPRGRGYTF.

This clonotype was detected a few times. The CDR3 is CASTIFDGGNQPQHF. The CDR3 DNA reads TGTGCCAGCACTATATTTGACGGAGGCAATCAGCCCCAGCATTTT. This chain joins TRBV6-6 and TRBJ1-5; no clear D gene. V dropped 7 bases and J dropped 2 bases, with 15 bases sitting between them. CDR1 is MNHNY and CDR2 is SVGAGI in the germline V gene (reference sequence). The CDR3 is 15 residues long.